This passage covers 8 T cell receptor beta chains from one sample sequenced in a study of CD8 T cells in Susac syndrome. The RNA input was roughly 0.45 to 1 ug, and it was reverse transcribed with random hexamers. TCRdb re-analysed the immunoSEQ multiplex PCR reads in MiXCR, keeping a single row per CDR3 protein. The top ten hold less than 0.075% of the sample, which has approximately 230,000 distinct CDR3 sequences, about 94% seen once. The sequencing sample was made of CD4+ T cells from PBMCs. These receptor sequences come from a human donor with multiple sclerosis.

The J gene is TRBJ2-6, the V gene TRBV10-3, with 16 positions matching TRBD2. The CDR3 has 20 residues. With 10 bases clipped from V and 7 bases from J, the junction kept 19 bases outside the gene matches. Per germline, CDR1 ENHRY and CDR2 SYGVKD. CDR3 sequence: CATSGPGLAGGRKEANVLTF. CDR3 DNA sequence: TGTGCCACTAGTGGACCGGGACTAGCGGGGGGGAGGAAGGAAGCCAACGTCCTGACTTTC.

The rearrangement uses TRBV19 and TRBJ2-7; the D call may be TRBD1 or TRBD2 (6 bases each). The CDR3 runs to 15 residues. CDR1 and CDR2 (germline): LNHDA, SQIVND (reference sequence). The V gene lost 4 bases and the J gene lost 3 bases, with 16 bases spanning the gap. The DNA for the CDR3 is TGTGCCAGTAGTACGGGGGCGGATGCCAACTACGAGCAGTACGTC. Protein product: CASSTGADANYEQYV.

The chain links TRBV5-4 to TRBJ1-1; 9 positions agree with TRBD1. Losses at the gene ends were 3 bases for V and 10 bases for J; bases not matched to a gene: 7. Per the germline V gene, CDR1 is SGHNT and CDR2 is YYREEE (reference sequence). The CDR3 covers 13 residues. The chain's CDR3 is CASSWGQGFIAFF. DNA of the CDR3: TGTGCCAGCAGCTGGGGACAGGGTTTTATAGCTTTCTTT. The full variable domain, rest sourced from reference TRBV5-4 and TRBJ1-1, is ETGVTQSPTHLIKTRGQQVTLRCSSQSGHNTVSWYQQALGQGPQFIFQYYREEENGRGNFPPRFSGLQFPNYSSELNVNALELDDSALYLCASSWGQGFIAFFGQGTRLTVV.

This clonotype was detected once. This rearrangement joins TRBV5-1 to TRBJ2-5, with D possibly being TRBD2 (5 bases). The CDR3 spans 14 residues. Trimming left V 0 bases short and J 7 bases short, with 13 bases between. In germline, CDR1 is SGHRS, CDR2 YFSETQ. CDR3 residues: CASSLDRSRGTQYF. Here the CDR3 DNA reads TGCGCCAGCAGCTTGGATCGATCACGGGGGACCCAGTACTTC.

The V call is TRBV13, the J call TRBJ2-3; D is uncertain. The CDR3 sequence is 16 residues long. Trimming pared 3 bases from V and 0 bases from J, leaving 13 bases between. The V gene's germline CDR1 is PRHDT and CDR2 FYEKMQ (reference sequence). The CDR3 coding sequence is TGTGCCAGCAGCTTCCGACCCCTGGCCAGCACAGATACGCAGTATTTT. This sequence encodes CASSFRPLASTDTQYF.

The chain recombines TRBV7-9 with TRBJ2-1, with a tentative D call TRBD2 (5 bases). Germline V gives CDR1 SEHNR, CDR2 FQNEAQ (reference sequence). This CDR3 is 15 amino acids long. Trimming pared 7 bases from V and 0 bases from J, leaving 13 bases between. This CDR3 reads CASMGSRVSYNEQFF. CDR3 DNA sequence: TGTGCCAGCATGGGGAGCAGAGTCTCCTACAATGAGCAGTTCTTC.

This chain's CDR3 is CASITDTHRYGYTF. DNA of the CDR3: TGTGCCAGCATTACCGACACGCACCGCTATGGCTACACCTTC. The chain uses TRBV6-1 and TRBJ1-2; no definite D call. This CDR3 region has 14 residues. From germline, CDR1 is MNHNS and CDR2 SASEGT. Trimming left V 7 bases short and J 4 bases short, with 16 bases between.

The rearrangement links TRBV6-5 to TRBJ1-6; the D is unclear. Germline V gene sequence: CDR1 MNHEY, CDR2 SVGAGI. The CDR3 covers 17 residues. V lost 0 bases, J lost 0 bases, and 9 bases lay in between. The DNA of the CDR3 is TGTGCCAGCAGTTACTCGCAGCCTAGCTCCTATAATTCACCCCTCCACTTT. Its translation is CASSYSQPSSYNSPLHF.